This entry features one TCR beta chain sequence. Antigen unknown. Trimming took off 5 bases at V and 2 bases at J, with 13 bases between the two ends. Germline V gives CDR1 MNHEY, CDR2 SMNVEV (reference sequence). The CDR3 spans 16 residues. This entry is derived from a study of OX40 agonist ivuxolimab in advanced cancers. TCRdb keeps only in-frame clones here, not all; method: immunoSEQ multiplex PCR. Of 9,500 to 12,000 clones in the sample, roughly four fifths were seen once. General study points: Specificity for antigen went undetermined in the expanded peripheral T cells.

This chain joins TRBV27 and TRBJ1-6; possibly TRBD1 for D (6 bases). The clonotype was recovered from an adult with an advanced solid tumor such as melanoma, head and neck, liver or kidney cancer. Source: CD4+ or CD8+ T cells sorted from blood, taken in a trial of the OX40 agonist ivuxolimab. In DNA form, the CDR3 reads TGTGCCAGCAGTGCCTACAGGGACCCCTATAATTCACCCCTCCACTTT. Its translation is CASSAYRDPYNSPLHF.